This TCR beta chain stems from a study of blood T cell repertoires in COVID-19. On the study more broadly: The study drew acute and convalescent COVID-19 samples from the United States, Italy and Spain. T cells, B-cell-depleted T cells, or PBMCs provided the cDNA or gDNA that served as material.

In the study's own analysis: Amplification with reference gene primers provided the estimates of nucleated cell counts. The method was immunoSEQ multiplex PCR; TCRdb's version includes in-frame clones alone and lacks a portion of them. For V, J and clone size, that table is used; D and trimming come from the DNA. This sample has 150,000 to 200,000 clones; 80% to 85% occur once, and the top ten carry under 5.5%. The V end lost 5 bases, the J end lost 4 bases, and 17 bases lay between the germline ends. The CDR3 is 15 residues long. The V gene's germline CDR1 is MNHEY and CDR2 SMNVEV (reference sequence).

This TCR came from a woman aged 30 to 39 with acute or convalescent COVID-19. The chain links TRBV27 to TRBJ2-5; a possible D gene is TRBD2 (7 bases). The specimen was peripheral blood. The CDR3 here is CASSPHEGGRETQYF. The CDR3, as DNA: TGTGCCAGCAGTCCACATGAGGGGGGGCGAGAGACCCAGTACTTC.